These 11 T cell receptor beta chains came from one sample sequenced in a study of T cells after yellow fever vaccination. TCRdb recomputed calls from the 5' RACE reads with MiXCR, one row per CDR3 protein. Of around 360,000 distinct CDR3 sequences listed, about 9.9% are singletons. The sample here was PBMCs, taken on the day of the first yellow fever vaccination. Source of these receptors: a man younger than 35 who received the YFV17D yellow fever vaccine.

The rearrangement uses TRBV7-2 and TRBJ2-7; D is perhaps TRBD1 or TRBD2 (6 bases each). CDR1 is SGHTA, CDR2 FQGNSA, per germline. This CDR3 comprises 14 residues. V lost 3 bases to trimming and J lost 0 bases, with 9 bases between them. The CDR3: CASSLKGGSYEQYF. For the CDR3, the DNA is TGTGCCAGCAGCTTGAAGGGGGGCTCCTACGAGCAGTACTTC.

V is TRBV20-1 and J is TRBJ2-3; 14 positions match TRBD2. CDR1 and CDR2 (germline): DFQATT, SNEGSKA (reference sequence). The CDR3 is 19 residues long. V lost 3 bases, J lost 3 bases, and 14 bases stayed unmatched. The CDR3 DNA reads TGCAGTGCTAGTGGTTGGACTAGCGGGGGGTCCTCCTTGACAGATACGCAGTATTTT. Translating gives CSASGWTSGGSSLTDTQYF.

The V call is TRBV5-4, the J call TRBJ2-5; 8 bases line up with TRBD1. The germline V gene has CDR1 SGHNT and CDR2 YYREEE (reference sequence). J lost 2 bases, V lost 4 bases, and 10 bases had no gene match. CDR3 length equals 16 residues. The CDR3 loop is CASSPPGTGRQETQYF. The DNA of the CDR3 is TGTGCCAGCAGCCCCCCTGGGACAGGAAGACAAGAGACCCAGTACTTC.

V and J are TRBV10-3 and TRBJ1-5; 7 bases line up with TRBD1. This CDR3 region has 13 residues. Germline-derived CDR1 and CDR2 are ENHRY and SYGVKD. The trim removed 4 bases at V and 7 bases at J, leaving 4 bases unmatched. CDR3 nucleotides: TGTGCCATCAGTGCCGGGACAGAACAGCCCCAGCATTTT. Its protein is CAISAGTEQPQHF.

This clonotype was seen many times. This chain uses TRBV20-1 with TRBJ2-7, with D possibly being TRBD1 or TRBD2 (5 bases each). The germline gives CDR1 DFQATT, CDR2 SNEGSKA (reference sequence). The CDR3 is made up of 14 amino acids. V gave up 3 bases and J gave up 3 bases, with 15 bases separating them. The CDR3 DNA follows: TGCAGTGCTAGTGGGACCGGGGTTCTCTACGAGCAGTACTTC. Translating gives CSASGTGVLYEQYF.

This clonotype was seen a handful of times. The V gene is TRBV29-1, the J gene TRBJ1-2; D unclear. This CDR3 has 12 amino acids. V dropped 5 bases and J dropped 8 bases, with 15 bases sitting between them. Germline-derived CDR1 and CDR2 are SQVTM and ANQGSEA. CDR3 nucleotides: TGCAGCGTTCCATACGACGAAAGCGGCTACACCTTC. This codes for CSVPYDESGYTF.

This clonotype turned up a few times. V usage is TRBV24-1 and J usage is TRBJ2-1; 8 bases align to TRBD2. This CDR3 comprises 14 residues. Germline lookup yields CDR1 KGHDR and CDR2 SFDVKD. With 3 bases clipped from V and 9 bases from J, the junction kept 6 bases outside the gene matches. DNA of the CDR3: TGTGCCACCAGTGATCCCGGACTAGCTTCTGAGCAGTTCTTC. Translating gives CATSDPGLASEQFF.

The chain carries TRBV5-1 and TRBJ2-1; D gene uncertain. The CDR3 spans 15 residues. CDR1 SGHRS and CDR2 YFSETQ come from the germline V gene. V lost 0 bases to trimming and J lost 4 bases, with 11 bases between them. CDR3 amino acids: CASSLVADVYNEQFF. CDR3 bases: TGCGCCAGCAGCTTGGTGGCAGACGTTTACAATGAGCAGTTCTTC. Based on the CDR3 plus reference TRBV5-1 and TRBJ2-1, the full variable domain is KAGVTQTPRYLIKTRGQQVTLSCSPISGHRSVSWYQQTPGQGLQFLFEYFSETQRNKGNFPGRFSGRQFSNSRSEMNVSTLELGDSALYLCASSLVADVYNEQFFGPGTRLTVL.

This clonotype was counted ten times or more. The V gene is TRBV7-8, the J gene TRBJ2-5; D is unclear. CDR1 is SGHVS and CDR2 is FQNEAQ in the germline V gene. The CDR3 is 16 amino acids. V lost 4 bases and J lost 0, with 15 bases in between. The CDR3: CASSSGSLQYQETQYF. Written as DNA, the CDR3 is TGTGCCAGCAGCTCCGGCTCACTTCAGTACCAAGAGACCCAGTACTTC. The full variable domain, rest sourced from reference TRBV7-8 and TRBJ2-5, is GAGVSQSPRYKVAKRGQDVALRCDPISGHVSLFWYQQALGQGPEFLTYFQNEAQLDKSGLPSDRFFAERPEGSVSTLKIQRTQQEDSAVYLCASSSGSLQYQETQYFGPGTRLLVL.

The chain links TRBV10-3 to TRBJ2-1; the match to TRBD2 covers 11 bases. This CDR3 has 17 amino acids. Germline-derived CDR1 and CDR2 are ENHRY and SYGVKD. Unmatched junction bases numbered 7, after V lost 3 bases and J lost 3 bases. DNA for the CDR3: TGTGCCATCAGTGAATCTAGCGGGGGGACTTTCTACAATGAGCAGTTCTTC. It codes for CAISESSGGTFYNEQFF.

The CDR3 bases are TGTGCCAGCAGTAGGGGTGGACAGGCGGGGGAAAAACTGTTTTTT. Translation: CASSRGGQAGEKLFF. The chain couples TRBV6-1 to TRBJ1-4; 7 positions match TRBD1. The CDR3 is 15 residues long. V shed 5 bases, J shed 8 bases, and the junction held 11 bases outside the gene matches. CDR1 and CDR2 from the germline V gene are MNHNS and SASEGT.